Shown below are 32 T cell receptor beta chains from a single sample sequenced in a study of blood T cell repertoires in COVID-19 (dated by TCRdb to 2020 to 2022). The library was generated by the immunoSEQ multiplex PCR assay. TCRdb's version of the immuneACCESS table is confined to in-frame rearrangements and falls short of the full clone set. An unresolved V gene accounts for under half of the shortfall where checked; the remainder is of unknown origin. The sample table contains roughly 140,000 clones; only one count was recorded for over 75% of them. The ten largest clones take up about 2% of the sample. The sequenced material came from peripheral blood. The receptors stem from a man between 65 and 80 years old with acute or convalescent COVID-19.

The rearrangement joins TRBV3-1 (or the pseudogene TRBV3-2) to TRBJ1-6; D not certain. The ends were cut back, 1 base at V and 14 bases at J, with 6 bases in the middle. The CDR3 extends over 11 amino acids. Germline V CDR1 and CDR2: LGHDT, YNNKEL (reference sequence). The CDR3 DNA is TGTGCCAGCAGCCAAGGCCAGGCCCTCCACTTT. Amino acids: CASSQGQALHF.

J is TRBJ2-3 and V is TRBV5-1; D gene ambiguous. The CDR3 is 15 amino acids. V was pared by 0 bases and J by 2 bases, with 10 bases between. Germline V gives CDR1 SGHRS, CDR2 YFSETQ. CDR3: CASSLVGQVTDTQYF. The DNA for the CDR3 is TGCGCCAGCAGCTTGGTGGGTCAGGTCACAGATACGCAGTATTTT.

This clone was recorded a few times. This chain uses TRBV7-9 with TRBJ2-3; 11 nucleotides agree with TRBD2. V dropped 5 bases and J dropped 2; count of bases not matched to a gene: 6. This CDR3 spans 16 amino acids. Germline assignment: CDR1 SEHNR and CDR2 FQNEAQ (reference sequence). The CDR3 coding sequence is TGTGCCAGCAGCCCGGGACTAGCGGAGAACACAGATACGCAGTATTTT. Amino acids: CASSPGLAENTDTQYF.

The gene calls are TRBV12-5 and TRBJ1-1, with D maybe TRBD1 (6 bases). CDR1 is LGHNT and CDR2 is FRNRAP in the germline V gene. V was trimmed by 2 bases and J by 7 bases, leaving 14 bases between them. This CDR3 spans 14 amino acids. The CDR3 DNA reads TGTGCTAGTGGTTTGATCCCCGGACAGCTTGAAGCTTTCTTT. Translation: CASGLIPGQLEAFF.

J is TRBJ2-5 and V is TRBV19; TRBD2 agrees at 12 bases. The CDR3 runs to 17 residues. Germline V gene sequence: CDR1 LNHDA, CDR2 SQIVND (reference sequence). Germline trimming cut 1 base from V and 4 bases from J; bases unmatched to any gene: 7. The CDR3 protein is CASSIVQTSGSVETQYF. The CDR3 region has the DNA TGTGCCAGTAGTATAGTTCAGACTAGCGGGAGTGTAGAGACCCAGTACTTC.

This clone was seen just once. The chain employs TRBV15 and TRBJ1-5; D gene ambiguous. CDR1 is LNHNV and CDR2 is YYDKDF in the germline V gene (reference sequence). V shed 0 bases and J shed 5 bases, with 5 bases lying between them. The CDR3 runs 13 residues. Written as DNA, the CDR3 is TGTGCCACCAGCAGAGATATTGATCAGCCCCAGCATTTT. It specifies CATSRDIDQPQHF.

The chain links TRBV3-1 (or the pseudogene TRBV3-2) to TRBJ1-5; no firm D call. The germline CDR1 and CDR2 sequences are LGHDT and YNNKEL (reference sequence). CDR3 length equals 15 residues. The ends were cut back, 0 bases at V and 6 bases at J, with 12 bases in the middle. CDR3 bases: TGTGCCAGCAGCCAAGATGCCAGGCCCGGTCAGCCCCAGCATTTT. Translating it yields CASSQDARPGQPQHF.

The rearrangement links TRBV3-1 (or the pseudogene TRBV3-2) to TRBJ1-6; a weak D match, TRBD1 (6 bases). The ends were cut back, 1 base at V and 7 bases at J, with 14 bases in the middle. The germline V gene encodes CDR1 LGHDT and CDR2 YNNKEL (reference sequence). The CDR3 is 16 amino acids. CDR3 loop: CASSQGGHLVNSPLHF. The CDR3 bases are TGTGCCAGCAGCCAAGGGGGACACTTAGTGAATTCACCCCTCCACTTT.

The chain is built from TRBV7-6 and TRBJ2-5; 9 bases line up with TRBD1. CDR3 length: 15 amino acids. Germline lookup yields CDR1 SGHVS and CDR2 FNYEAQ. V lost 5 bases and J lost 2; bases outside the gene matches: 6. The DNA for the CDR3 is TGTGCCAGCAGCCGCCCGGGACAGGGACAAGAGACCCAGTACTTC. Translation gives CASSRPGQGQETQYF.

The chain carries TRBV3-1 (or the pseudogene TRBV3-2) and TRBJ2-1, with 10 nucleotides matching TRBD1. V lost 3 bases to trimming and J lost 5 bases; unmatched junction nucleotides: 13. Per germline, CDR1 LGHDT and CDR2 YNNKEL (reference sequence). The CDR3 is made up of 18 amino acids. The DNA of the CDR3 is TGTGCCAGCAGCCAGTCATTAGGGCGACAGGGGGCGAACAATGAGCAGTTCTTC. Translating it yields CASSQSLGRQGANNEQFF.

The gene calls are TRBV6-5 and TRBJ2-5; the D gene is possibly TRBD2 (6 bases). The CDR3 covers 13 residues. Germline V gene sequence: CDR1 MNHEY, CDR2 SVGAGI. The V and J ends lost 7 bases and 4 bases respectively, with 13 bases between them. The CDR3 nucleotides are TGTGCCAGCACCTCCTCCGGGAGAGAGACCCAGTACTTC. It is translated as CASTSSGRETQYF.

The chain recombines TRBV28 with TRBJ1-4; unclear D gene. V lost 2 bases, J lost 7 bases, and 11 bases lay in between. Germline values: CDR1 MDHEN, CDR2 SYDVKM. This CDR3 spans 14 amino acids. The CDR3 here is CASSLEAPGEKLFF. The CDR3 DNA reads TGTGCCAGCAGTTTAGAGGCCCCCGGTGAAAAACTGTTTTTT.

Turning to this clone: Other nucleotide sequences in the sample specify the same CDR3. In DNA form, the CDR3 reads TGTGCCAGCTCACTGGGACAGACTTACGAGCAGTACTTC. It specifies CASSLGQTYEQYF. The chain has TRBV18 and TRBJ2-7, with TRBD1 matching over 7 bases. CDR1 and CDR2 from the germline V gene are KGHSH and LQKENI. Losses at the gene ends were 4 bases for V and 4 bases for J; bases not matched to a gene: 4. The CDR3 length is 13 residues. Combining the CDR3 with reference TRBV18 and TRBJ2-7 gives the whole variable domain NAGVMQNPRHLVRRRGQEARLRCSPMKGHSHVYWYRQLPEEGLKFMVYLQKENIIDESGMPKERFSAEFPKEGPSILRIQQVVRGDSAAYFCASSLGQTYEQYFGPGTRLTVT.

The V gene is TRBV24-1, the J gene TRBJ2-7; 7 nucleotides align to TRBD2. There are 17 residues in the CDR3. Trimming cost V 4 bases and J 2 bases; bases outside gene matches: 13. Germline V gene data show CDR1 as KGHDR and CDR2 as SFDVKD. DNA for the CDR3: TGTGCCACCAGTGAAGGAGCGGGGACTTACCCGGCCTACGAGCAGTACTTC. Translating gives CATSEGAGTYPAYEQYF.

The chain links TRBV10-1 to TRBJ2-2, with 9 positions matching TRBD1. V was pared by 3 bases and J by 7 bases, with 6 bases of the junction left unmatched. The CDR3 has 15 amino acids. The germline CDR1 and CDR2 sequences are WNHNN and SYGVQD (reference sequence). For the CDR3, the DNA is TGCGCCAGCAGTGATGGGGACAGGGTTGGCGGGGAGCTGTTTTTT. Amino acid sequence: CASSDGDRVGGELFF.

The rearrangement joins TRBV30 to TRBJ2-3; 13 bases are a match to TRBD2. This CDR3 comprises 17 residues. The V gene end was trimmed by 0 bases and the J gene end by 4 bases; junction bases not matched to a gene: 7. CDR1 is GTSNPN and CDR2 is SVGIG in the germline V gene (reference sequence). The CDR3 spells CAWSVLWTSGSADTQYF. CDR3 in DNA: TGTGCCTGGAGTGTACTATGGACTAGCGGGAGTGCAGATACGCAGTATTTT.

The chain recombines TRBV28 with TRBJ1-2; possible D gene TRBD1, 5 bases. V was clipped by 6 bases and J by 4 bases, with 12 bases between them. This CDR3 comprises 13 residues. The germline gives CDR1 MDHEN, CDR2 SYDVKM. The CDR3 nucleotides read TGTGCCAGCAGCCTGACCGGGGGCTATGGCTACACCTTC. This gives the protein CASSLTGGYGYTF.

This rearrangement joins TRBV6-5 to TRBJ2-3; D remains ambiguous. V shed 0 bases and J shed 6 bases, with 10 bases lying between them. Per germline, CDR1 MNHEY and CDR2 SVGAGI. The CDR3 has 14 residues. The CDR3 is CASSYSERRDTQYF. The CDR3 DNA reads TGTGCCAGCAGTTACTCTGAGCGTAGGGATACGCAGTATTTT.

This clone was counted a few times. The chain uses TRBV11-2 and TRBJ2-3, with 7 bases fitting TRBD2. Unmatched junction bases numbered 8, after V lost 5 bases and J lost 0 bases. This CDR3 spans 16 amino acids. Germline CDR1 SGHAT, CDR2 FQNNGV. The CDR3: CASSLVGGGSTDTQYF. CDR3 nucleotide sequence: TGTGCCAGCAGCCTAGTAGGCGGGGGAAGCACAGATACGCAGTATTTT.

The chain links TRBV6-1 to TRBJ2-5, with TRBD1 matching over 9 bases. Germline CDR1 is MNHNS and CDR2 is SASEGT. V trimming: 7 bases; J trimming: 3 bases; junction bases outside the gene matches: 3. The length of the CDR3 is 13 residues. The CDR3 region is CASTRQGEETQYF. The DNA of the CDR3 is TGTGCCAGCACCAGACAGGGGGAAGAGACCCAGTACTTC.

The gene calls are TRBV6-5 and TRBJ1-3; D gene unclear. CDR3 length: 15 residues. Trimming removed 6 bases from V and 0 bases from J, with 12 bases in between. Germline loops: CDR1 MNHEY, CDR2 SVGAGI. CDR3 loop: CASRNEASSGNTIYF. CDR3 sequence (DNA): TGTGCCAGCAGAAACGAAGCGAGCTCTGGAAACACCATATATTTT.

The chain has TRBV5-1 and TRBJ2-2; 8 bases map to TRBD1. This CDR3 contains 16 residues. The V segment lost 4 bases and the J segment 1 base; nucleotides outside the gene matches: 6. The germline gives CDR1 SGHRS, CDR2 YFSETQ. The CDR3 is CASSRVQGVNTGELFF. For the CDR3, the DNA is TGCGCCAGCAGCCGGGTACAGGGGGTGAACACCGGGGAGCTGTTTTTT.

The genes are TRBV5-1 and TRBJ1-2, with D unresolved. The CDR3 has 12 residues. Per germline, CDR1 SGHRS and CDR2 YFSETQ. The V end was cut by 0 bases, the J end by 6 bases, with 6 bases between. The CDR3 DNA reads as TGCGCCAGCAGCTTGGCCTCAGATGGCTACACCTTC. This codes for CASSLASDGYTF.

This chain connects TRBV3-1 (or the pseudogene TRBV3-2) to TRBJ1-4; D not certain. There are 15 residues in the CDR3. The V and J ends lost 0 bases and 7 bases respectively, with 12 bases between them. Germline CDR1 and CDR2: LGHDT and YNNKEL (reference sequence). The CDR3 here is CASSQDAGGTEKLFF. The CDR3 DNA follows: TGTGCCAGCAGCCAAGATGCGGGCGGTACTGAAAAACTGTTTTTT.

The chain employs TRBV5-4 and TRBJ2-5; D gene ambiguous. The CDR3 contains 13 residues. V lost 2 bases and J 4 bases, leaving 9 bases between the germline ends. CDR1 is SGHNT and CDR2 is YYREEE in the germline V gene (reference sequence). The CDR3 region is CASSFDSTETQYF. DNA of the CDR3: TGTGCCAGCAGCTTTGACTCGACAGAGACCCAGTACTTC.

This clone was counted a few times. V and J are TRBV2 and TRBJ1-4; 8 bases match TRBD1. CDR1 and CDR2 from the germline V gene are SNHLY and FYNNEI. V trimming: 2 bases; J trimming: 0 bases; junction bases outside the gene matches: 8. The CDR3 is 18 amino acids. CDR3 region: CASSEYGTGVATNEKLFF. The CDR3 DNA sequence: TGTGCCAGCAGTGAATATGGGACAGGCGTTGCAACTAATGAAAAACTGTTTTTT.

Here the CDR3 DNA reads TGTGCCAGCAGCCCCGGACAGGGGGTTAGTGAAAAACTGTTTTTT. Its translation is CASSPGQGVSEKLFF. The rearrangement uses TRBV6-5 and TRBJ1-4, with 10 bases aligning to TRBD1. The length of the CDR3 is 15 residues. J gave up 7 bases and V 6 bases, and 8 bases lay outside the gene matches. Germline-derived CDR1 and CDR2 are MNHEY and SVGAGI.

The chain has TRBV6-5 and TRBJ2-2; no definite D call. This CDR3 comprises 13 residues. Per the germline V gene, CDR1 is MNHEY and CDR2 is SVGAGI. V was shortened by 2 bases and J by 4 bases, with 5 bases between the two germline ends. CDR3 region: CASSYTFTGELFF. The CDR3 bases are TGTGCCAGCAGTTACACTTTCACCGGGGAGCTGTTTTTT.

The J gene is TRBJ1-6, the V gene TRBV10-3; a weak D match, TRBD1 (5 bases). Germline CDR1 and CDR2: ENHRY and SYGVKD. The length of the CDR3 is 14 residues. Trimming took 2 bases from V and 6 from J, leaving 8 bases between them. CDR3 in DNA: TGTGCCATCAGTGAGACAGGCGGTAATTCACCCCTCCACTTT. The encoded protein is CAISETGGNSPLHF.

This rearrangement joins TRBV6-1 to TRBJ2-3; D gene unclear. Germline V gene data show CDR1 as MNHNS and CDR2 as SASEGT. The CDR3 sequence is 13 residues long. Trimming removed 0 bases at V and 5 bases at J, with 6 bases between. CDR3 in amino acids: CASSEASIDTQYF. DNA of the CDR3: TGTGCCAGCAGTGAAGCGTCAATAGATACGCAGTATTTT.

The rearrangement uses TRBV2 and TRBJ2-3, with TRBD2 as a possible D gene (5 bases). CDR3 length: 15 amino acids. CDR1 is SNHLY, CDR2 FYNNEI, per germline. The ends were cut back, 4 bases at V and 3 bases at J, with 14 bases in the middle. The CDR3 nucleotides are TGTGCCAGCAGTGCTTACGGAAGCGGAACAGATACGCAGTATTTT. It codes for CASSAYGSGTDTQYF.

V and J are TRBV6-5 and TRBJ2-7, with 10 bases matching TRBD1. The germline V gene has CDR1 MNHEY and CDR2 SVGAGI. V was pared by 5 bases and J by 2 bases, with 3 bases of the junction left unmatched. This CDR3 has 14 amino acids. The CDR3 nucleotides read TGTGCCAGCAGTCCCGGACAGGGGGCCTACGAGCAGTACTTC. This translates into CASSPGQGAYEQYF.